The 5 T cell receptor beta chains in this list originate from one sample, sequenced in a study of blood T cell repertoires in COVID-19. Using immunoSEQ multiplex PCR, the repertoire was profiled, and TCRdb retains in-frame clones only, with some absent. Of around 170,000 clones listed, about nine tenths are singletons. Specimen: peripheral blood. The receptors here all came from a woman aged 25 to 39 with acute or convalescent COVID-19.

CDR3 residues: CASSMRQLVVGQPQHF. CDR3 DNA: TGTGCCAGTAGTATGCGGCAATTAGTAGTGGGTCAGCCCCAGCATTTT. The V call is TRBV19, the J call TRBJ1-5; no reliable D call. Looked up from germline, CDR1 is LNHDA and CDR2 is SQIVND (reference sequence). Trimming removed 3 bases from V and 6 bases from J, with 18 bases in between. CDR3 length: 16 amino acids.

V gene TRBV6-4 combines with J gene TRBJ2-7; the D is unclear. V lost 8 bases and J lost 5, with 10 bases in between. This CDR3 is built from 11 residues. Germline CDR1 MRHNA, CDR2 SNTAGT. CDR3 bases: TGTGCCAGCCATATGGGCCACGAGCAGTACTTC. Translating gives CASHMGHEQYF.

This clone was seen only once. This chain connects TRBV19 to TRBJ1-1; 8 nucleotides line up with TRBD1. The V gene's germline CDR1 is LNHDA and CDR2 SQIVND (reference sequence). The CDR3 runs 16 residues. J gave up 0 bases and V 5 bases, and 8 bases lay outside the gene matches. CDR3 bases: TGTGCCAGTAGTTCGGACAGGGAGGACCTGAACACTGAAGCTTTCTTT. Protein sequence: CASSSDREDLNTEAFF. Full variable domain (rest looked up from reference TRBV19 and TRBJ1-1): DGGITQSPKYLFRKEGQNVTLSCEQNLNHDAMYWYRQDPGQGLRLIYYSQIVNDFQKGDIAEGYSVSREKKESFPLTVTSAQKNPTAFYLCASSSDREDLNTEAFFGQGTRLTVV.

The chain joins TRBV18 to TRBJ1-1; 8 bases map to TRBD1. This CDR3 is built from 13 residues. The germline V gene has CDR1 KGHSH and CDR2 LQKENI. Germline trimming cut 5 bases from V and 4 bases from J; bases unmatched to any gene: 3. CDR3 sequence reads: CASSATGGTEAFF. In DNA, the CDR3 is TGTGCCAGCTCAGCAACAGGGGGCACTGAAGCTTTCTTT.

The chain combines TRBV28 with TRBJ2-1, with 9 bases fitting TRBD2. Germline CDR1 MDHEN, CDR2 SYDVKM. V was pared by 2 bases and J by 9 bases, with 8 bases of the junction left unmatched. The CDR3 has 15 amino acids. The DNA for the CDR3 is TGTGCCAGCAGTTTAACTGTTAGCGGGAGACTTGAGCAGTTCTTC. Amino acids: CASSLTVSGRLEQFF.